The clone carrying this T cell receptor beta chain occurred a few times. With a much larger clone just one base away, this may be a read error. TCR beta CDR3 sequences were amplified from RNA transcripts. The primer set for the first-round RT-PCR of the TCR CDR3 was HTBI. TCRdb independently ran MiXCR on the multiplex PCR reads; one entry per CDR3 protein. The sample comprises approximately 380,000 distinct CDR3 sequences, over 13% of which are singletons, and 25% to 30% rests with the top ten. This CDR3 is 11 amino acids long. In germline, CDR1 is DFQATT, CDR2 SNEGSKA (reference sequence). This sample is drawn from a study of T cells in Graves' hyperthyroidism and ophthalmopathy.

Material for sequencing was blood. J is TRBJ1-1 and V is TRBV20-1; unclear D gene. The receptor was isolated from a man between 50 and 59 years old with Graves' ophthalmopathy. The CDR3 region has the DNA TGCGGTGCTGTACCAGATACTGAAGCTTTCTTT. Its translation is CGAVPDTEAFF.